Given below is one T cell receptor beta chain in context. The sample is drawn from a study of blood T cell repertoires in COVID-19. Germline V gene lookup returns CDR1 SQVTM and CDR2 ANQGSEA. The CDR3 sequence is 12 residues long. The V end was cut by 5 bases, the J end by 1 base, with 8 bases between. Profiled with immunoSEQ multiplex PCR; TCRdb holds only in-frame clones, not every one. Of about 170,000 clones listed, roughly 86% are singletons. The material sequenced was peripheral blood. The TCR comes from a woman between 45 and 65 years old with acute or convalescent COVID-19. The chain uses TRBV29-1 and TRBJ2-5; no clear D. CDR3 coding DNA: TGCAGCGTTCGGTTAACCCAAGAGACCCAGTACTTC. Residues: CSVRLTQETQYF. Looking up the rest from reference TRBV29-1 and TRBJ2-5 gives the full variable domain: SAVISQKPSRDICQRGTSLTIQCQVDSQVTMMFWYRQQPGQSLTLIATANQGSEATYESGFVIDKFPISRPNLTFSTLTVSNMSPEDSSIYLCSVRLTQETQYFGPGTRLLVL.